These 13 T cell receptor beta chains came from one sample sequenced in a study of T cells in women clearing cervical HPV infection (dated by TCRdb to 2016 to 2019). The method behind the library was the immunoSEQ multiplex PCR assay. What TCRdb holds here is the immuneACCESS table cut down to in-frame rearrangements. Part of the clones is not present; checked against another copy, under half of the missing clones reflect an unresolved V gene, and the others are unexplained. The record for this sample contains about 30,000 clones. Roughly 4% of the sample is held by the ten biggest clonotypes. Sequencing was carried out using blood buffy coat. The receptors were gathered from a woman between 18 and 70 years old with a cervical HPV16 infection that either progressed to CIN3+ or cleared (not recorded which).

Concerning this clone itself: The read halts 3 residues ahead of the CDR3 end, with the missing end drawn from the germline J gene. This rearrangement joins TRBV5-4 to TRBJ2-3; TRBD2 matches 14 bases. This CDR3 has 16 amino acids. CDR1 SGHNT and CDR2 YYREEE come from the germline V gene (reference sequence). The CDR3 here is CASSLGLAGGPKTQYF. CDR3 bases read: TGTGCCAGCAGCTTGGGACTAGCGGGAGGGCCTAAGACG.

About this clone itself: Read coverage stops 3 residues before the CDR3 terminus; the germline J gene supplies the remainder. The rearrangement joins TRBV18 to TRBJ2-1, with 9 bases that match TRBD2. The CDR3 is 16 amino acids. The V gene end was trimmed by 2 bases and the J gene end by 7 bases; junction bases not matched to a gene: 9. CDR1 is KGHSH, CDR2 LQKENI, per germline. CDR3 DNA, as far as it was read: TGTGCCAGCTCACCATTGGCGGGAGGGCCGGGGAATGAG. This sequence encodes CASSPLAGGPGNE. The full CDR3 sequence reads CASSPLAGGPGNEQFF.

A remark on this clone: The missing CDR3 end, 3 residues past where the read stops, is filled in from the germline J gene. The gene calls are TRBV2 and TRBJ2-5; 14 nucleotides match TRBD2. Trimming cost V 4 bases and J 6 bases; bases outside gene matches: 4. Looked up from germline, CDR1 is SNHLY and CDR2 is FYNNEI. The CDR3 is made up of 15 amino acids. The CDR3 DNA, read in part, is TGTGCCAGCAGTGCGGGACTAGCGGGAGTTAAGACC. Protein: CASSAGLAGVKT. The whole CDR3 sequence reads CASSAGLAGVKTQYF.

Points on this clone: The read terminates 3 residues before the CDR3 end, so the remaining end is supplied by the germline J gene. The V call is TRBV5-1, the J call TRBJ1-1; 7 bases agree with TRBD1. This CDR3 region has 14 residues. The germline V gene has CDR1 SGHRS and CDR2 YFSETQ. J was trimmed by 5 bases and V by 4 bases; bases with no gene match: 8. The sequenced CDR3 bases are TGCGCCAGCAGCCGGGGAACAGGGGTTACTGAA. Translated: CASSRGTGVTE. The full CDR3 protein is CASSRGTGVTEAFF.

A remark on this clone: The read ends 3 residues before the CDR3 terminus; that terminus is restored from the germline J gene. The chain is built from TRBV19 and TRBJ2-7, with 12 nucleotides matching TRBD1. Germline lookup yields CDR1 LNHDA and CDR2 SQIVND (reference sequence). The length of the CDR3 is 14 residues. Trimming removed 5 bases from V and 5 bases from J; junction bases left unmatched: 4. The CDR3 loop is CASSAGTGGHEQYF. The CDR3 bases that were read are TGTGCCAGTAGTGCCGGGACAGGGGGCCACGAG.

With regard to this clone: The sequenced fragment ends 3 residues before the CDR3 boundary, so the rest is inferred from the germline J gene. This chain links TRBV20-1 with TRBJ1-3; D is unclear. Trimming pared 3 bases from V and 0 bases from J, leaving 9 bases between. CDR1 DFQATT and CDR2 SNEGSKA come from the germline V gene (reference sequence). The CDR3 is 14 amino acids. CDR3 in amino acids: CSARPGNSGNTIYF. CDR3 DNA, as far as it was read: TGCAGTGCTAGGCCGGGGAACTCTGGAAACACC.

In the case of this clone: The CDR3 extends 3 residues past the end of the read, so its final part is completed from the germline J gene. The chain is built from TRBV7-2 and TRBJ2-5, with no clear D. The CDR3 loop spans 13 amino acids. V lost 5 bases, J lost 2 bases, and 9 bases lay in between. The V gene's germline CDR1 is SGHTA and CDR2 FQGNSA. This CDR3 is CASSGGPQETQYF. The CDR3 DNA, read in part, is TGTGCCAGCAGCGGTGGCCCACAAGAGACC.

Comments on this clone: The read comes to an end 3 residues before the CDR3 does, leaving the germline J gene to fill in the end. The gene calls are TRBV5-6 and TRBJ2-5; TRBD1 matches 9 bases. The CDR3 has 14 residues. Unmatched junction bases numbered 6, after V lost 4 bases and J lost 5 bases. The germline CDR1 and CDR2 sequences are SGHDT and YYEEEE. The CDR3 is CASSTGQGLETQYF. The CDR3 DNA, read in part, is TGTGCCAGCAGCACGGGACAGGGCCTCGAGACC.

As regards this clone: The read ends 3 residues shy of where the CDR3 ends; the end is completed using the germline J gene. V gene TRBV5-5 combines with J gene TRBJ2-1, with D possibly being TRBD1 (6 bases). From germline, CDR1 is SGHKS and CDR2 YYEKEE (reference sequence). This CDR3 spans 15 amino acids. Trimming stripped 1 base from V and 4 bases from J, with 12 bases between. Incomplete CDR3 DNA: TGTGCCAGCAGCTTGACCCTAGGGGGTTACAATGAG. It yields the protein CASSLTLGGYNE. The full CDR3 sequence reads CASSLTLGGYNEQFF.

In the case of this clone: Coverage ceases 3 residues before the CDR3 finishes, and the germline J gene fills in the end. The V call is TRBV19, the J call TRBJ1-2; no firm D call. The CDR3 runs 13 residues. Germline V gene data show CDR1 as LNHDA and CDR2 as SQIVND (reference sequence). CDR3 loop: CASTTLRGLDYTF. The DNA read from the CDR3 is TGTGCCAGTACAACCCTCCGCGGGTTGGAC.

To note about this clone: The read is 3 residues too short to cover the CDR3 end, so that end is filled in from the germline J gene. This chain uses TRBV7-9 with TRBJ1-2; D might be TRBD1 (5 bases). From germline, CDR1 is SEHNR and CDR2 FQNEAQ (reference sequence). The V end was cut by 0 bases, the J end by 7 bases, with 9 bases between. The CDR3 extends over 13 amino acids. This CDR3 reads CASSLAWGFGYTF. CDR3 bases read: TGTGCCAGCAGCTTAGCATGGGGCTTTGGC.

Of note for this clone: Read sequence stops 3 residues before the CDR3 end, and the germline J gene provides the missing end. V is TRBV12-3 or TRBV12-4 and J is TRBJ2-1; 7 nucleotides match TRBD2. Unmatched junction bases numbered 4, after V lost 1 base and J lost 4 bases. CDR3 length: 15 residues. CDR3 sequence: CASSLGGDYYNEQFF. The sequenced part of the CDR3 DNA is TGTGCCAGCAGTTTAGGCGGGGACTATTACAATGAG.

A remark on this clone: With the read ending 3 residues before the CDR3 end, the germline J gene is used to fill in that end. This chain links TRBV24-1 with TRBJ2-3, with 10 bases that match TRBD1. The germline V gene has CDR1 KGHDR and CDR2 SFDVKD. J was trimmed by 1 base and V by 5 bases; bases with no gene match: 8. The CDR3 loop spans 17 amino acids. The sequenced CDR3 bases are TGTGCCACCAGTGTCCCGCGCGGGACAGGGGGCACAGATACG. Translated, it gives CATSVPRGTGGTDT. The full CDR3 protein reads CATSVPRGTGGTDTQYF.